This TCR beta chain stems from a study of T cells in Graves' hyperthyroidism and ophthalmopathy. Regarding the study as a whole: Most thyroid clonotypes expanded above 0.001 appeared in blood too. Ophthalmopathy got predicted by the model a median roughly six months before its onset.

Regarding this clonotype: The target antigen is unknown.

Amplification targeted TCR beta CDR3 regions from RNA transcripts. An initial round of RT-PCR targeting the TCR CDR3 relied on the HTBI primer set. TCRdb processed the multiplex PCR reads anew with MiXCR; each CDR3 protein has one entry. Of about 560,000 distinct CDR3 sequences listed, 16% are singletons. The definition of stable Graves' hyperthyroidism was no ophthalmopathy progression within 18 months. Using more than 7.5 ml of fresh peripheral blood, PBMCs were prepared. Trimming took 8 bases from V and 3 from J; bases not matched to a gene: 6. The CDR3 runs to 15 residues. Looked up from germline, CDR1 is MNHNS and CDR2 is SASEGT.

V is TRBV6-1 and J is TRBJ2-1; 11 bases are a match to TRBD2. The TCR originated in a woman under 30 with Graves' hyperthyroidism. The specimen sequenced was blood. CDR3 DNA: TGTGCCAGCGGTCGACTAGCGGGACTCTACAATGAGCAGTTCTTC. Protein: CASGRLAGLYNEQFF.